Each of the 30 T cell receptor beta chains below was sequenced from the same sample in a study of beta chain features in type 1 diabetes. As every portion of the isolated RNA was reverse transcribed, the sequencing read expressed TCRB transcripts. Clones were sequenced by immunoSEQ multiplex PCR, and TCRdb holds only the in-frame ones, with some missing. In the table there are 200,000 to 250,000 clones, about 10% of which are singletons. Sample: naive CD4+ T cells from blood. These receptors originate from a woman between 18 and 29 years old in good health.

This clone was observed a handful of times. For the CDR3, the DNA is TGTGCCAGCTCTCTTAGGAGGGCTGCTAGCACAGATACGCAGTATTTT. Its translation is CASSLRRAASTDTQYF. The chain carries TRBV14 and TRBJ2-3; weak D call: TRBD2 (6 bases). Trimming shortened V by 8 bases and J by 0 bases, and 18 bases separated the two germline ends. The germline V gene has CDR1 SGHDN and CDR2 FVKESK. The CDR3 has 16 residues.

The genes are TRBV6-1 and TRBJ1-2, with D possibly being TRBD1 (6 bases). Germline CDR1 reads MNHNS; CDR2 reads SASEGT. The ends were cut back, 10 bases at V and 8 bases at J, with 20 bases in the middle. The CDR3 has 13 residues. CDR3 sequence: CAIRPTGVFGYTF. CDR3 DNA: TGTGCCATACGTCCGACAGGCGTTTTCGGCTACACCTTC.

This clone has more than one count but fewer than ten. The chain has TRBV7-2 and TRBJ1-2; 12 bases agree with TRBD1. CDR1 SGHTA and CDR2 FQGNSA come from the germline V gene. The CDR3 is made up of 18 amino acids. V gave up 6 bases and J gave up 4 bases; unmatched junction bases: 15. CDR3 in DNA: TGTGCCAGCAGTTTCCGTTGGGACAGGGGGCGAACGATCTATGGCTACACCTTC. Translating gives CASSFRWDRGRTIYGYTF.

The rearrangement joins TRBV27 to TRBJ2-7; 8 bases fit TRBD2. Germline V lookup: CDR1 MNHEY, CDR2 SMNVEV (reference sequence). V was pared by 5 bases and J by 5 bases, with 8 bases of the junction left unmatched. CDR3 length equals 14 residues. As DNA, the CDR3 is TGTGCCAGCAGTGGGTTAGCGGGATCCCACGAGCAGTACTTC. Protein sequence: CASSGLAGSHEQYF.

The chain is built from TRBV10-2 and TRBJ2-1, with 9 bases identical to TRBD2. The V segment lost 6 bases and the J segment 3 bases; nucleotides outside the gene matches: 6. The CDR3 has 15 residues. Germline CDR1 reads WSHSY; CDR2 reads SAAADI. The DNA for the CDR3 is TGCGCCAGCAGGCTAGAAGCGGGAGGCTACAATGAGCAGTTCTTC. Translating it yields CASRLEAGGYNEQFF.

The chain is built from TRBV4-1 and TRBJ2-5, with D possibly TRBD2 on 6 matching bases. V lost 1 base to trimming and J lost 0 bases, with 12 bases between them. CDR1 MGHRA and CDR2 YSYEKL come from the germline V gene. The CDR3 is 16 amino acids. The CDR3 here is CASSQGWGGNQETQYF. Written as DNA, the CDR3 is TGCGCCAGCAGCCAAGGGTGGGGCGGGAACCAAGAGACCCAGTACTTC.

This clone occurred a few times. The chain joins TRBV6-5 to TRBJ2-5, with D possibly being TRBD1 (6 bases). This CDR3 spans 14 amino acids. Germline values: CDR1 MNHEY, CDR2 SVGAGI. Trimming shortened V by 5 bases and J by 2 bases, and 12 bases separated the two germline ends. The CDR3 DNA reads TGTGCCAGCAGTCCCCGGGACACTCAAGAGACCCAGTACTTC. Amino acids: CASSPRDTQETQYF.

This chain joins TRBV9 and TRBJ1-1; 10 bases match TRBD1. J gave up 2 bases and V 6 bases, and 4 bases lay outside the gene matches. Germline V gene data show CDR1 as SGDLS and CDR2 as YYNGEE. The CDR3 has 14 amino acids. The DNA for the CDR3 is TGTGCCAGCACAAGGACAGGGGGAAACACTGAAGCTTTCTTT. This codes for CASTRTGGNTEAFF.

This clone appeared a few times. This chain links TRBV9 with TRBJ2-7; D is perhaps TRBD1 (6 bases). The V gene lost 0 bases and the J gene lost 6 bases, with 16 bases spanning the gap. The germline CDR1 and CDR2 sequences are SGDLS and YYNGEE. This CDR3 region has 15 residues. The CDR3 DNA sequence: TGTGCCAGCAGCGTAGCGAGCCAGGGGATGGGCGAGCAGTACTTC. Amino acid sequence: CASSVASQGMGEQYF.

This clone was found many times. This chain joins TRBV30 and TRBJ2-1, with 9 bases lining up with TRBD1. V shed 3 bases and J 7 bases; nucleotides not matched to a gene: 10. The CDR3 loop spans 15 amino acids. Germline values: CDR1 GTSNPN, CDR2 SVGIG (reference sequence). As DNA, the CDR3 is TGTGCCTGGAGCCACGGGGACAGGGTCCAAAATGAGCAGTTCTTC. This translates into CAWSHGDRVQNEQFF.

This clone was detected only a few times. The V and J genes are TRBV5-1 and TRBJ2-7; D unresolved. V dropped 3 bases and J dropped 0 bases, with 13 bases sitting between them. CDR3 length: 15 residues. Germline V CDR1 and CDR2: SGHRS, YFSETQ. Written as DNA, the CDR3 is TGCGCCAGCAGCTCCCTTAGGAGCAGCTCCTACGAGCAGTACTTC. Translating gives CASSSLRSSSYEQYF.

This clone has just a few counts. V is TRBV18 and J is TRBJ1-1; TRBD1 is a possible D gene (5 bases). The germline V gene has CDR1 KGHSH and CDR2 LQKENI. V was clipped by 6 bases and J by 7 bases, with 18 bases between them. This CDR3 spans 14 amino acids. The CDR3 sequence: CASSRGGGADEAFF. DNA of the CDR3: TGTGCCAGCTCCCGGGGTGGCGGGGCCGATGAAGCTTTCTTT.

This rearrangement joins TRBV30 to TRBJ1-2; the match to TRBD1 covers 7 bases. The J segment lost 5 bases and the V segment lost 3 bases, leaving 9 bases of the junction unmatched. Germline CDR1 and CDR2: GTSNPN and SVGIG (reference sequence). The CDR3 contains 14 residues. CDR3 loop: CAWRGRGVGYGYTF. CDR3 bases: TGTGCCTGGAGGGGCAGGGGGGTAGGATATGGCTACACCTTC.

The rearrangement joins TRBV6-5 to TRBJ1-1; possibly TRBD1 for D (6 bases). Looked up from germline, CDR1 is MNHEY and CDR2 is SVGAGI. The CDR3 contains 15 residues. Trimming took 2 bases from V and 1 from J, leaving 11 bases between them. For the CDR3, the DNA is TGTGCCAGCAGTTACGACTGGACAGAGAACACTGAAGCTTTCTTT. Translating gives CASSYDWTENTEAFF.

This clone was counted between two and nine times. The V and J genes are TRBV10-2 and TRBJ2-6, with 11 bases aligning to TRBD1. The CDR3 totals 16 residues. Germline trimming cut 8 bases from V and 1 base from J; bases unmatched to any gene: 4. Looked up from germline, CDR1 is WSHSY and CDR2 is SAAADI. The CDR3 bases are TGCGCCAGCTGGGGGACAGGGGGATCTGGGGCCAACGTCCTGACTTTC. This translates into CASWGTGGSGANVLTF.

The genes are TRBV9 and TRBJ2-3, with 9 nucleotides matching TRBD1. The CDR3 runs to 15 residues. With V trimmed by 5 bases and J by 4 bases, 8 bases remained unmatched. CDR1 is SGDLS and CDR2 is YYNGEE in the germline V gene. The CDR3 sequence is CASRKDRGDADTQYF. The CDR3 region has the DNA TGTGCCAGCAGGAAGGACAGGGGAGATGCAGATACGCAGTATTTT.

This clone has a handful of counts. CDR3 bases: TGTGCCAGCAGAGCCCGGGACAGGGGATCCTACAATGAGCAGTTCTTC. This translates into CASRARDRGSYNEQFF. This chain connects TRBV19 to TRBJ2-1; 10 bases are shared with TRBD1. V gave up 9 bases and J gave up 1 base; unmatched junction bases: 9. The CDR3 sequence is 16 residues long. The germline V gene encodes CDR1 LNHDA and CDR2 SQIVND (reference sequence).

V gene TRBV18 combines with J gene TRBJ2-3; 8 bases are a match to TRBD2. The germline V gene encodes CDR1 KGHSH and CDR2 LQKENI. V lost 3 bases and J lost 3; bases outside the gene matches: 8. The length of the CDR3 is 16 residues. The CDR3 sequence is CASSPATSGSTDTQYF. The DNA of the CDR3 is TGTGCCAGCTCACCTGCCACAAGCGGGAGTACAGATACGCAGTATTTT. The variable domain in full, completed from reference TRBV18 and TRBJ2-3, reads NAGVMQNPRHLVRRRGQEARLRCSPMKGHSHVYWYRQLPEEGLKFMVYLQKENIIDESGMPKERFSAEFPKEGPSILRIQQVVRGDSAAYFCASSPATSGSTDTQYFGPGTRLTVL.

The rearrangement joins TRBV5-1 to TRBJ2-1; 9 bases fit TRBD2. Germline lookup yields CDR1 SGHRS and CDR2 YFSETQ. The V segment lost 4 bases and the J segment 6 bases; nucleotides outside the gene matches: 11. The CDR3 covers 16 residues. DNA for the CDR3: TGCGCCAGCAGCCCCCCTAGCGGGGCGGGGGGCAATGAGCAGTTCTTC. Protein sequence: CASSPPSGAGGNEQFF.

There are a few counts of this clone. CDR3 residues: CASSPLGTGPTEAFF. The CDR3 nucleotides read TGTGCCAGCAGTCCCCTCGGGACAGGGCCCACTGAAGCTTTCTTT. This chain links TRBV28 with TRBJ1-1, with TRBD1 matching over 9 bases. Germline V gene lookup returns CDR1 MDHEN and CDR2 SYDVKM. Unmatched junction bases numbered 8, after V lost 5 bases and J lost 4 bases. The CDR3 spans 15 residues. Together with reference TRBV28 and TRBJ1-1, the CDR3 gives the full variable domain: DVKVTQSSRYLVKRTGEKVFLECVQDMDHENMFWYRQDPGLGLRLIYFSYDVKMKEKGDIPEGYSVSREKKERFSLILESASTNQTSMYLCASSPLGTGPTEAFFGQGTRLTVV.

The chain recombines TRBV30 with TRBJ1-2, with a possible D match to TRBD1 (6 bases). The V and J ends lost 2 bases and 6 bases respectively, with 13 bases between them. The CDR3 is 13 residues long. Looked up from germline, CDR1 is GTSNPN and CDR2 is SVGIG (reference sequence). The CDR3 reads CAWSPPTGNGYTF. The CDR3 nucleotides are TGTGCCTGGAGTCCTCCTACAGGGAATGGCTACACCTTC.

This clone turned up a few times. The chain carries TRBV10-2 and TRBJ1-2; D not certain. Germline V gene lookup returns CDR1 WSHSY and CDR2 SAAADI. The germline V and J ends were trimmed by 0 bases and 6 bases, with 14 bases remaining between them. This CDR3 has 15 amino acids. CDR3 nucleotide sequence: TGCGCCAGCAGTGAGTCGGAGCTCCGCTGGGATGGCTACACCTTC. Translated, it gives CASSESELRWDGYTF.

This clone was found a few times. Without the conserved terminal phenylalanine or tryptophan, this CDR3 likely stems from a read error. The DNA is omitted, as the CDR3 cannot be located on it reliably, and the CDR3 follows TCRdb's listing. The rearrangement uses TRBV21-1 and TRBJ2-7; the D call of TRBD2 is as the table states it, not checked on the DNA. TRBV21-1 is classified as a pseudogene. The CDR3 totals 9 residues, both ends included. CDR3 residues: CASTPEGRG.

The V call is TRBV25-1, the J call TRBJ2-7, with 7 bases lining up with TRBD2. The germline V gene encodes CDR1 MGHDK and CDR2 SYGVNS. Trimming removed 4 bases from V and 0 bases from J; junction bases left unmatched: 3. The CDR3 is 14 amino acids. DNA of the CDR3: TGTGCCAGCAGTGCTGGCGGGAGCTCCTACGAGCAGTACTTC. Protein product: CASSAGGSSYEQYF.

This clone was counted between two and nine times. The chain combines TRBV6-6 with TRBJ1-2; D not resolved. Per germline, CDR1 MNHNY and CDR2 SVGAGI (reference sequence). The V end was cut by 8 bases, the J end by 6 bases, with 7 bases between. The CDR3 runs to 10 residues. This CDR3 reads CASRRNGYTF. CDR3 sequence (DNA): TGTGCCAGCCGGAGGAATGGCTACACCTTC.

This clone was seen more than once but under ten times. This sequence joins TRBV2 and TRBJ2-1, with TRBD1 identical over 8 bases. Germline lookup yields CDR1 SNHLY and CDR2 FYNNEI. The CDR3 has 15 amino acids. V dropped 6 bases and J dropped 8; count of bases not matched to a gene: 12. Here the CDR3 reads CASREDRAQPHEQFF. CDR3 DNA sequence: TGTGCCAGCAGGGAGGACAGGGCCCAGCCCCATGAGCAGTTCTTC.

This clone showed up many times. V gene TRBV15 combines with J gene TRBJ2-1, with D tentatively TRBD1 (5 bases). The CDR3 is 15 amino acids. Per germline, CDR1 LNHNV and CDR2 YYDKDF (reference sequence). V lost 3 bases to trimming and J lost 6 bases, with 15 bases between them. The CDR3 DNA sequence: TGTGCCACCAGCAGTGGCAGGGTATGGGTCAATGAGCAGTTCTTC. Translated: CATSSGRVWVNEQFF.

This clone was seen more than once but under ten times. The rearrangement uses TRBV5-6 and TRBJ2-5, with 10 bases aligning to TRBD1. Germline CDR1 SGHDT, CDR2 YYEEEE. J lost 4 bases, V lost 2 bases, and 5 bases had no gene match. This CDR3 comprises 15 residues. The DNA of the CDR3 is TGTGCCAGCAGCTTTGTGGACAGGGGGGGAGAGACCCAGTACTTC. Translated: CASSFVDRGGETQYF.

This chain joins TRBV5-1 and TRBJ2-3, with TRBD1 identical over 8 bases. Losses at the gene ends were 3 bases for V and 4 bases for J; bases not matched to a gene: 7. Germline CDR1 reads SGHRS; CDR2 reads YFSETQ. The CDR3 contains 15 residues. CDR3 in DNA: TGCGCCAGCAGCTCCTGGACAGGGTCGGCAGATACGCAGTATTTT. It encodes CASSSWTGSADTQYF.

This clone was detected a few times. V is TRBV11-2 and J is TRBJ2-1, with 8 bases matching TRBD2. V shed 0 bases, J shed 8 bases, and the junction held 6 bases outside the gene matches. This CDR3 is 15 amino acids long. From germline, CDR1 is SGHAT and CDR2 FQNNGV. CDR3 in amino acids: CASSLEGAGGHEQFF. The CDR3 coding sequence is TGTGCCAGCAGCTTAGAGGGGGCGGGAGGTCATGAGCAGTTCTTC.